This passage covers 31 T cell receptor beta chains from one sample sequenced in a study of T-cell reconstitution after alpha-beta-depleted transplantation in children. The authors prepared the TCRbeta library with unique molecular identifiers. TCRdb processed the PCR reads anew with MiXCR; each CDR3 protein has one entry. The table records roughly 180,000 distinct CDR3 sequences, roughly 15% of them present only once. The sample here was PBMCs from the stem cell graft donor, taken from the stem cell graft. These receptors were obtained from a human donor who donated a stem cell graft to a child with acute lymphoblastic leukemia.

In its sample, this clonotype was seen many times. The chain combines TRBV27 with TRBJ1-1; TRBD1 is a possible D gene (6 bases). Trimming took off 4 bases at V and 5 bases at J, with 23 bases between the two ends. This CDR3 spans 17 amino acids. Germline V gene lookup returns CDR1 MNHEY and CDR2 SMNVEV (reference sequence). The CDR3 nucleotides are TGTGCCAGCAGTTCTTCTGGGGAGAGGGGGTACAGAACTGAAGCTTTCTTT. It specifies CASSSSGERGYRTEAFF.

This clonotype was seen many times. J is TRBJ2-1 and V is TRBV12-3 or TRBV12-4, with D perhaps assigned TRBD1 or TRBD2 (5 bases each). V was pared by 7 bases and J by 0 bases, with 19 bases between. CDR3 size: 17 residues. The CDR3 DNA is TGTGCCAGCACCAAGGGACCGGCCACGAGCTCCTACAATGAGCAGTTCTTC. Translating gives CASTKGPATSSYNEQFF.

In this sample, this clonotype turned up many times. V is TRBV29-1 and J is TRBJ2-7, with 10 nucleotides matching TRBD2. The CDR3 totals 13 residues. V shed 5 bases, J shed 4 bases, and the junction held 5 bases outside the gene matches. CDR1 and CDR2 (germline): SQVTM, ANQGSEA. CDR3 protein: CSVWTSGEYEQYF. The CDR3, as DNA: TGCAGCGTTTGGACTAGCGGAGAGTACGAGCAGTACTTC.

DNA of the CDR3: TGCGCCAGCAGTGAGTCGGGGCCCCCGGAGAATGAAAAACTGTTTTTT. It translates to CASSESGPPENEKLFF. The chain employs TRBV10-2 and TRBJ1-4, with D perhaps matching TRBD1 (5 bases). The CDR3 is 16 residues long. Germline loops: CDR1 WSHSY, CDR2 SAAADI. Trimming cost V 0 bases and J 5 bases, with 13 bases left between them.

Note on this clonotype: A read error may be the cause here, since a much bigger clone is one base away. The CDR3 region is CASRYPGLAPDTRYF. The DNA for the CDR3 is TGCGCCAGCAGATACCCGGGACTAGCTCCAGATACGCGGTATTTT. The gene calls are TRBV10-1 and TRBJ2-3, with 9 bases identical to TRBD2. The CDR3 is 15 amino acids. Germline assignment: CDR1 WNHNN and CDR2 SYGVQD (reference sequence).

For this clonotype: Being one base from a much bigger clone, this may be a read error. CDR3 coding DNA: TGTGCCGGCAGTCCCCGGACAGGTGGTCAGCCCCAGCATTTT. It yields the protein CAGSPRTGGQPQHF. This rearrangement joins TRBV12-3 or TRBV12-4 to TRBJ1-5; 7 bases agree with TRBD1. The CDR3 loop spans 14 amino acids.

At least ten counts were recorded for this clonotype. The chain employs TRBV20-1 and TRBJ2-1; 7 nucleotides line up with TRBD2. The CDR3 totals 15 residues. Germline CDR1 and CDR2: DFQATT and SNEGSKA (reference sequence). J lost 3 bases, V lost 5 bases, and 10 bases had no gene match. CDR3 region: CSAVPGLSSYNEQFF. Written as DNA, the CDR3 is TGCAGTGCTGTACCGGGACTATCAAGCTACAATGAGCAGTTCTTC.

This clonotype was recorded many times. This rearrangement joins TRBV5-1 to TRBJ1-2; D is unclear. Germline CDR1 reads SGHRS; CDR2 reads YFSETQ. Trimming shortened V by 4 bases and J by 4 bases, and 14 bases separated the two germline ends. This CDR3 is built from 14 residues. CDR3 protein: CASSPGAPIYGYTF. In nucleotides, the CDR3 is TGCGCCAGCAGCCCGGGAGCGCCGATCTATGGCTACACCTTC. Drawing the rest from reference TRBV5-1 and TRBJ1-2, the complete variable domain is KAGVTQTPRYLIKTRGQQVTLSCSPISGHRSVSWYQQTPGQGLQFLFEYFSETQRNKGNFPGRFSGRQFSNSRSEMNVSTLELGDSALYLCASSPGAPIYGYTFGSGTRLTVV.

In its sample, this clonotype was seen many times. The chain couples TRBV28 to TRBJ2-3; possible D gene TRBD2, 6 bases. This CDR3 spans 15 amino acids. Trimming left V 3 bases short and J 2 bases short, with 12 bases between. Germline V gene data show CDR1 as MDHEN and CDR2 as SYDVKM. CDR3 in amino acids: CASSFVRDLTDTQYF. The CDR3 DNA follows: TGTGCCAGCAGTTTTGTGCGGGATCTCACAGATACGCAGTATTTT.

About this clonotype: This sequence may be a read error, since a much larger clone differs from it by one base. This sequence joins TRBV20-1 and TRBJ1-5; no firm D call. CDR1 is DFQATT and CDR2 is SNEGSKA in the germline V gene (reference sequence). The length of the CDR3 is 13 residues. For the CDR3, the DNA is TGCAGTGATAGAAAGGGAAGCAATCAGCCCCAGCATTTT. Protein: CSDRKGSNQPQHF.

This clonotype was detected ten times or more. The J gene is TRBJ2-2, the V gene TRBV10-3; D gene ambiguous. CDR3 size: 14 residues. Germline V gene lookup returns CDR1 ENHRY and CDR2 SYGVKD. V dropped 3 bases and J dropped 0 bases, with 5 bases sitting between them. CDR3 sequence reads: CAISDQSNTGELFF. For the CDR3, the DNA is TGTGCCATCAGTGACCAGTCGAACACCGGGGAGCTGTTTTTT.

This clonotype was seen repeatedly, ten times or more. The chain employs TRBV7-8 and TRBJ1-5; 7 bases line up with TRBD1. The germline V gene has CDR1 SGHVS and CDR2 FQNEAQ. The V segment lost 0 bases and the J segment 7 bases; nucleotides outside the gene matches: 9. The CDR3 extends over 16 amino acids. The CDR3 DNA reads TGTGCCAGCAGCTTAGCGGGGGCAGGGGGGGTGCAGCCCCAGCATTTT. Translation gives CASSLAGAGGVQPQHF.

This clonotype was observed at least ten times. V and J are TRBV12-3 or TRBV12-4 and TRBJ2-7, with no clear D. Between the trimmed V and J ends, which lost 2 bases and 7 bases, there was a span of 6 bases. The CDR3 sequence is 11 residues long. The CDR3 spells CASSLYQEQYF. The CDR3 DNA reads TGTGCCAGCAGTTTATACCAGGAGCAGTACTTC.

This clonotype came up a few times. The chain combines TRBV12-3 or TRBV12-4 with TRBJ2-7, with D unresolved. This CDR3 contains 13 residues. The V and J ends lost 2 bases and 6 bases respectively, with 11 bases between them. The DNA of the CDR3 is TGTGCCAGCAGTTTATCGGACCGAAGCGAGCAGTACTTC. Translated, it gives CASSLSDRSEQYF.

This clonotype was observed at least ten times. The rearrangement links TRBV29-1 to TRBJ1-1, with TRBD1 as a possible D gene (5 bases). This CDR3 has 13 residues. V was shortened by 6 bases and J by 1 base, with 12 bases between the two germline ends. Germline V gene data show CDR1 as SQVTM and CDR2 as ANQGSEA. CDR3 in amino acids: CSVARDGNTEAFF. The CDR3 coding sequence is TGCAGCGTCGCCCGGGACGGGAACACTGAAGCTTTCTTT.

This chain links TRBV7-6 with TRBJ2-5; no reliable D call. CDR1 is SGHVS and CDR2 is FNYEAQ in the germline V gene. The V end was cut by 7 bases, the J end by 4 bases, with 7 bases between. This CDR3 comprises 11 residues. The CDR3 region has the DNA TGTGCCAGCACCCCGGGAGAGACCCAGTACTTC. Translated: CASTPGETQYF. The whole variable domain, filled in from reference TRBV7-6 and TRBJ2-5, reads GAGVSQSPRYKVTKRGQDVALRCDPISGHVSLYWYRQALGQGPEFLTYFNYEAQQDKSGLPNDRFSAERPEGSISTLTIQRTEQRDSAMYRCASTPGETQYFGPGTRLLVL.

This clonotype was found many times. The CDR3 spells CSARDQSGSVEQFF. As DNA, the CDR3 is TGCAGTGCTAGAGATCAGAGCGGGAGTGTCGAGCAGTTCTTC. This chain uses TRBV20-1 with TRBJ2-1; 8 positions agree with TRBD2. V was pared by 0 bases and J by 10 bases, with 8 bases of the junction left unmatched. The CDR3 consists of 14 residues. Germline CDR1 is DFQATT and CDR2 is SNEGSKA (reference sequence).

The table lists this clonotype with many counts. The rearrangement links TRBV12-3 or TRBV12-4 to TRBJ2-6, with D maybe TRBD1 (6 bases). The CDR3 has 18 residues. V shed 2 bases and J shed 0 bases, with 14 bases lying between them. The CDR3 sequence: CASSLYRESLSGANVLTF. The CDR3 nucleotides are TGTGCCAGCAGTTTATACAGGGAGTCCCTCTCTGGGGCCAACGTCCTGACTTTC.

At least ten counts were recorded for this clonotype. CDR3 residues: CSVEGADTRYEQYF. CDR3 nucleotides: TGCAGCGTTGAAGGGGCAGACACCAGATACGAGCAGTACTTC. This chain connects TRBV29-1 to TRBJ2-7; D unclear. Germline CDR1 SQVTM, CDR2 ANQGSEA. Deletions cut 1 base from V and 4 bases from J, with 14 bases between. The CDR3 has 14 amino acids.

This clonotype was seen repeatedly, ten times or more. The V and J genes are TRBV20-1 and TRBJ2-1; 13 bases match TRBD2. Per the germline V gene, CDR1 is DFQATT and CDR2 is SNEGSKA (reference sequence). Trimming removed 8 bases from V and 8 bases from J; junction bases left unmatched: 6. The CDR3 covers 13 residues. The CDR3 reads CSLLAGGVDEQFF. CDR3 bases: TGCAGTCTACTAGCGGGAGGGGTTGATGAGCAGTTCTTC.

This clonotype was seen repeatedly, ten times or more. The chain uses TRBV12-3 or TRBV12-4 and TRBJ2-1, with D uncertain. Deletions cut 2 bases from V and 0 bases from J, with 8 bases between. This CDR3 has 15 amino acids. DNA for the CDR3: TGTGCCAGCAGTTTAAGAGTCAGCTCCTACAATGAGCAGTTCTTC. Encoded protein: CASSLRVSSYNEQFF.

This clonotype was seen ten or more times. J is TRBJ1-1 and V is TRBV4-2; no clear D gene. V dropped 1 base and J dropped 5 bases, with 11 bases sitting between them. Per the germline V gene, CDR1 is LGHNA and CDR2 is YNFKEQ. The CDR3 has 14 residues. The CDR3 loop reads CASSQAPAQTEAFF. CDR3 DNA: TGTGCCAGCAGCCAAGCACCAGCCCAAACTGAAGCTTTCTTT.

This clonotype has ten or more counts. The chain links TRBV6-1 to TRBJ1-1; 8 positions match TRBD1. CDR1 and CDR2 from the germline V gene are MNHNS and SASEGT. The CDR3 is 15 residues long. V lost 1 base to trimming and J lost 8 bases; unmatched junction nucleotides: 9. CDR3 bases: TGTGCCAGCAGTGAAGTCCCGGACAGGGCACGAGAAGCTTTCTTT. It codes for CASSEVPDRAREAFF.

This clonotype was picked up many times. V is TRBV12-3 or TRBV12-4 and J is TRBJ2-5; D ambiguous. The CDR3 loop spans 12 amino acids. V lost 3 bases to trimming and J lost 4 bases, with 6 bases between them. The CDR3, as DNA: TGTGCCAGCAGTTTTATGGGAGAGACCCAGTACTTC. Residues: CASSFMGETQYF.

This clonotype occurred many times. The chain has TRBV20-1 and TRBJ1-1; tentatively, D is TRBD1 (5 bases). The V end lost 6 bases, the J end lost 11 bases, and 16 bases lay between the germline ends. CDR1 is DFQATT, CDR2 SNEGSKA, per germline (reference sequence). The CDR3 spans 11 residues. CDR3 protein: CSAWDGAGAFF. The CDR3 region has the DNA TGCAGTGCCTGGGACGGTGCGGGGGCTTTCTTT.

This clonotype was counted at least ten times. The chain is built from TRBV5-1 and TRBJ2-7, with D uncertain. Between the trimmed V and J ends, which lost 5 bases and 12 bases, there was a span of 12 bases. CDR3 length: 10 amino acids. CDR1 SGHRS and CDR2 YFSETQ come from the germline V gene. CDR3 protein: CASRGGSWYF. The CDR3 bases are TGCGCCAGCAGGGGTGGTTCTTGGTACTTC.

This clonotype occurred many times. The chain recombines TRBV27 with TRBJ2-5; no definite D call. Germline loops: CDR1 MNHEY, CDR2 SMNVEV (reference sequence). The CDR3 loop spans 13 amino acids. V lost 6 bases to trimming and J lost 5 bases, with 13 bases between them. The CDR3: CASSKLAQETQYF. DNA for the CDR3: TGTGCCAGCAGCAAACTTGCCCAGGAGACCCAGTACTTC.

This clonotype was counted many times. The chain recombines TRBV7-9 with TRBJ2-7, with D perhaps TRBD1 (5 bases). The length of the CDR3 is 12 residues. Germline values: CDR1 SEHNR, CDR2 FQNEAQ (reference sequence). The ends were cut back, 5 bases at V and 5 bases at J, with 10 bases in the middle. The CDR3 nucleotides read TGTGCCAGCAGCGTCCAGGGAAACGAGCAGTACTTC. Protein product: CASSVQGNEQYF.

Note on this clonotype: This may arise from a read error, as a much more abundant clone is one base away. V gene TRBV2 combines with J gene TRBJ2-5, with 7 bases identical to TRBD1. V dropped 6 bases and J dropped 6; count of bases not matched to a gene: 10. This CDR3 has 14 residues. CDR1 and CDR2 from the germline V gene are SNHLY and FYNNEI. CDR3 sequence: CASRRQGVQKTQYF. As DNA, the CDR3 is TGTGCCAGCAGGCGACAGGGAGTTCAGAAGACCCAGTACTTC.

The chain has TRBV18 and TRBJ1-4, with D maybe TRBD1 (5 bases). This CDR3 region has 14 residues. Germline V gene lookup returns CDR1 KGHSH and CDR2 LQKENI. V shed 5 bases and J shed 5 bases, with 12 bases lying between them. CDR3 coding DNA: TGTGCCAGCTCAAGGGGCAGCCAGAATGAAAAACTGTTTTTT. Its protein is CASSRGSQNEKLFF.

This chain uses TRBV12-3 or TRBV12-4 with TRBJ1-2; perhaps TRBD1 as D (5 bases). V shed 3 bases and J shed 2 bases, with 7 bases lying between them. This CDR3 comprises 13 residues. The CDR3 loop reads CASSFRGNYGYTF. CDR3 coding DNA: TGTGCCAGCAGTTTTCGGGGGAACTATGGCTACACCTTC.